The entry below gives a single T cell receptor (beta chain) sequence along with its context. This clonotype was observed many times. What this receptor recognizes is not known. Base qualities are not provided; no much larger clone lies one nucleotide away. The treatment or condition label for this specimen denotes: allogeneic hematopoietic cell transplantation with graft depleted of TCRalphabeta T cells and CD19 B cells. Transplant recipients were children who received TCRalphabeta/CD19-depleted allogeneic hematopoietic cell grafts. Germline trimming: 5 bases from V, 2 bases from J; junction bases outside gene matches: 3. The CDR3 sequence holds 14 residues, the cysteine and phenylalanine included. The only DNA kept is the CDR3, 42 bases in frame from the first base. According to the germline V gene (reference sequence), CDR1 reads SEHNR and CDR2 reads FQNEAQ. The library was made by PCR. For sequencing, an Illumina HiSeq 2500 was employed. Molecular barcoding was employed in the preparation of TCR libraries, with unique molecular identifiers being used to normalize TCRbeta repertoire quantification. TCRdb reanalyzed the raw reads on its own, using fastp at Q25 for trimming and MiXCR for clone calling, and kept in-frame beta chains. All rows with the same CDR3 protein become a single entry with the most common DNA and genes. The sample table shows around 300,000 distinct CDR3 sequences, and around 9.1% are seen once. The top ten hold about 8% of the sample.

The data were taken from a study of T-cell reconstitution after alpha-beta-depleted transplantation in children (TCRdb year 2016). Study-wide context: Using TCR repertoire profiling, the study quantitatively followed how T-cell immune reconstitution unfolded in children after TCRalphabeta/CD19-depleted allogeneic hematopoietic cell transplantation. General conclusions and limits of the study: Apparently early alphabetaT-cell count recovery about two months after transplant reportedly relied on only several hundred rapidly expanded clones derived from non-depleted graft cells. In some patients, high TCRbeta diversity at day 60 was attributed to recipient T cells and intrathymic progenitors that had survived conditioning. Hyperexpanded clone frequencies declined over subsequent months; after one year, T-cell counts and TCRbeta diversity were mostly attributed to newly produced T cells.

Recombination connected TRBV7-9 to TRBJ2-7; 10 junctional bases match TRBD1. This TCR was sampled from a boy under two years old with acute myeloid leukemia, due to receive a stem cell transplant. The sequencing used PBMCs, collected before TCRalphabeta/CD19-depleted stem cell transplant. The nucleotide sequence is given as TGTGCCAGCAGCGTGGGACAGGGGCCCTACGAGCAGTACTTC. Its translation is CASSVGQGPYEQYF.